This T cell receptor (beta chain) was captured by sequencing in a study of blood T cell repertoires in COVID-19. The CDR3 contains 14 residues. Germline loops: CDR1 LGHDT, CDR2 YNNKEL (reference sequence). V shed 3 bases and J shed 1 base, with 9 bases lying between them. Sequenced by immunoSEQ multiplex PCR; TCRdb stores in-frame clones only, minus some. The table includes approximately 210,000 clones, about 90% detected once. The gene calls are TRBV3-1 (or the pseudogene TRBV3-2) and TRBJ1-1, with a possible D match to TRBD1 (6 bases). The receptor was derived from a woman aged 70 to 79 with acute or convalescent COVID-19. The sequencing input was peripheral blood. CDR3 region: CASSQRGGNTEAFF. CDR3 in DNA: TGTGCCAGCAGCCAGAGGGGGGGGAACACTGAAGCTTTCTTT.